This T cell receptor beta chain stems from a study of long-term antiretroviral therapy in people with HIV. V shed 6 bases and J shed 6 bases, with 12 bases lying between them. CDR1 is SGHTA, CDR2 FQGNSA, per germline. The CDR3 runs to 12 residues. Study results and caveats: Controls showed broader CDR3 length ranges than did the HIV repertoires.

A note on this clone: Its antigen is as yet unknown.

Researchers report immunoSEQ v3.0 was run at survey level. In sequencing, 40,000-50,000 T-cell genomes per sample were targeted. Generated by immunoSEQ multiplex PCR, the TCRdb table keeps only in-frame clones and is missing some. The data hold 19,000 or so clones, with about 80% observed a single time. V and J are TRBV7-2 and TRBJ2-7; D possibly corresponds to TRBD2 (7 bases). The sample was unsorted PBMCs, taken 0.3 years before starting antiretroviral therapy. This clonotype was sampled from a man in his forties or fifties with HIV. Written as DNA, the CDR3 is TGTGCCAGCAGGCGGGGGCTGGGCGAGCAGTACTTC. This codes for CASRRGLGEQYF.